The 10 T cell receptor beta chains below all came from one sample that was sequenced in a study of T cell changes during pregnancy in multiple sclerosis. Profiling relied on immunoSEQ multiplex PCR, and the TCRdb table lists in-frame clones only, not all of them. Here the sample spans some 120,000 clones, roughly 90% being singletons. This material consisted of peripheral blood, taken in the third trimester of pregnancy. These receptors originate from a female donor with multiple sclerosis, enrolled in a pregnancy study.

The rearrangement links TRBV21-1 to TRBJ2-7; the table's D call TRBD2 went unverified against the DNA. TRBV21-1 is listed as a pseudogene. CDR3 length: 14 amino acids. The CDR3 sequence: CASSPLDGDHEQYF. In DNA, the CDR3 is TGTGCCAGCAGCCCCCTGGACGGGGATCACGAGCAGTACTTC.

In its sample, this clone was seen once. The chain has TRBV7-2 and TRBJ2-3; 9 positions match TRBD1. Germline CDR1 SGHTA, CDR2 FQGNSA. J was trimmed by 4 bases and V by 6 bases; bases with no gene match: 8. This CDR3 region has 15 residues. The CDR3 spells CASRPGQGKADTQYF. The CDR3 DNA sequence: TGTGCCAGCAGACCCGGACAGGGGAAGGCAGATACGCAGTATTTT.

V usage is TRBV5-5 and J usage is TRBJ2-7; 11 bases are a match to TRBD2. The CDR3 runs 15 residues. V lost 1 base, J lost 3 bases, and 3 bases stayed unmatched. CDR1 and CDR2 (germline): SGHKS, YYEKEE (reference sequence). In DNA form, the CDR3 reads TGTGCCAGCAGCTTGTTTACTAGCGGGAGCTACGAGCAGTACTTC. It yields the protein CASSLFTSGSYEQYF. Together with reference TRBV5-5 and TRBJ2-7, the CDR3 gives the full variable domain: DAGVTQSPTHLIKTRGQQVTLRCSPISGHKSVSWYQQVLGQGPQFIFQYYEKEERGRGNFPDRFSARQFPNYSSELNVNALLLGDSALYLCASSLFTSGSYEQYFGPGTRLTVT.

The chain carries TRBV7-9 and TRBJ2-3; D ambiguous. V was pared by 3 bases and J by 5 bases, with 6 bases between. This CDR3 has 12 amino acids. Germline CDR1 is SEHNR and CDR2 is FQNEAQ (reference sequence). Here the CDR3 DNA reads TGTGCCAGCAGCTTTTCCGGAGATACGCAGTATTTT. This translates into CASSFSGDTQYF. Supplemented by reference TRBV7-9 and TRBJ2-3, the full variable domain reads DTGVSQNPRHKITKRGQNVTFRCDPISEHNRLYWYRQTLGQGPEFLTYFQNEAQLEKSRLLSDRFSAERPKGSFSTLEIQRTEQGDSAMYLCASSFSGDTQYFGPGTRLTVL.

The V and J genes are TRBV2 and TRBJ2-7; no clear D. Trimming took 2 bases from V and 0 from J, leaving 11 bases between them. This CDR3 spans 15 amino acids. CDR1 and CDR2 from the germline V gene are SNHLY and FYNNEI. The DNA for the CDR3 is TGTGCCAGCAGTGAATCAAGCCTTGGCTCCTACGAGCAGTACTTC. Amino acids: CASSESSLGSYEQYF.

The rearrangement joins TRBV5-6 to TRBJ1-1; D possibly corresponds to TRBD1 (5 bases). Germline CDR1 and CDR2: SGHDT and YYEEEE. This CDR3 contains 15 residues. V was shortened by 2 bases and J by 3 bases, with 14 bases between the two germline ends. The CDR3 nucleotides read TGTGCCAGCAGCTTAGAGGAGGGGCTGGACACTGAAGCTTTCTTT. Its protein product is CASSLEEGLDTEAFF.

V is TRBV19 and J is TRBJ1-1; D is perhaps TRBD1 (6 bases). This CDR3 comprises 15 residues. Between the trimmed V and J ends, which lost 6 bases and 5 bases, there was a span of 19 bases. CDR1 and CDR2 from the germline V gene are LNHDA and SQIVND (reference sequence). The CDR3 reads CASSPRGGRRTEAFF. The CDR3 coding sequence is TGTGCCAGTAGCCCCCGGGGGGGGCGAAGGACTGAAGCTTTCTTT.

The chain is built from TRBV5-6 and TRBJ2-3; TRBD2 matches at 14 bases. V was pared by 4 bases and J by 5 bases, with 9 bases of the junction left unmatched. The CDR3 is 17 residues long. Germline V gene lookup returns CDR1 SGHDT and CDR2 YYEEEE. CDR3 in amino acids: CASSPRLAGGRRDTQYF. DNA of the CDR3: TGTGCCAGCAGCCCTCGACTAGCGGGAGGGCGGAGAGATACGCAGTATTTT. Full variable domain (remainder filled in from reference TRBV5-6 and TRBJ2-3): DAGVTQSPTHLIKTRGQQVTLRCSPKSGHDTVSWYQQALGQGPQFIFQYYEEEERQRGNFPDRFSGHQFPNYSSELNVNALLLGDSALYLCASSPRLAGGRRDTQYFGPGTRLTVL.

The genes are TRBV27 and TRBJ2-5; 7 bases are shared with TRBD2. V was clipped by 2 bases and J by 4 bases; unmatched bases: 10. Germline V gene sequence: CDR1 MNHEY, CDR2 SMNVEV (reference sequence). The CDR3 contains 16 residues. The CDR3 DNA is TGTGCCAGCAGTTTAGGCACCGGGAGGAGAGGAGAGACCCAGTACTTC. Translated: CASSLGTGRRGETQYF.

This chain joins TRBV10-2 and TRBJ2-1; D unclear. The V end lost 5 bases, the J end lost 4 bases, and 6 bases lay between the germline ends. CDR3 length equals 12 residues. Germline loops: CDR1 WSHSY, CDR2 SAAADI. This CDR3 reads CASSSPYNEQFF. In DNA, the CDR3 is TGCGCCAGCAGTAGCCCATACAATGAGCAGTTCTTC.